This section outlines one T cell receptor (beta chain) sequence together with its context. Antigen specificity is unknown. The data are from a study of cytomegalovirus exposure and HLA in healthy donors. This CDR3 has 13 amino acids. The germline V gene encodes CDR1 MNHEY and CDR2 SVGAGI. V lost 7 bases, J lost 3 bases, and 13 bases lay in between. It was with 60 Vbeta and 13 Jbeta primers that the PCR ran. The repertoire was sequenced with immunoSEQ multiplex PCR; TCRdb's copy has only in-frame clones and lacks some. The sample includes 100,000 to 150,000 clones, roughly 78% seen only once; the top ten take approximately 8.4%. Points from the study as a whole: A likely sequencing artifact accounted for one observed cluster of highly shared sequence variants.

The source of this sequence is a man aged 25-45 years in good health and CMV-seropositive. The sample taken for sequencing was PBMCs. The chain couples TRBV6-5 to TRBJ2-7; possibly TRBD2 for D (6 bases). In nucleotides, the CDR3 is TGTGCCAGCATCAAAATGGGAGGCTACGAGCAGTACTTC. Its protein is CASIKMGGYEQYF.